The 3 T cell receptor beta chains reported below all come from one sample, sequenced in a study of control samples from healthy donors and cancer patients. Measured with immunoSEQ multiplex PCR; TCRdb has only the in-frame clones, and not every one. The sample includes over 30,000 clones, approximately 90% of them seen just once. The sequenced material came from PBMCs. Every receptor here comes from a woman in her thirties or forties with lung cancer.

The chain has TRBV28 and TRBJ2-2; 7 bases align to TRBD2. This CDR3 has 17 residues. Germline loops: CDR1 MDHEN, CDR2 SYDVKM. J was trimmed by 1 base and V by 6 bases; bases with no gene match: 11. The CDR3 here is CASRSVGTGGNTGELFF. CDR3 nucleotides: TGTGCCAGCAGGTCCGTGGGAACGGGGGGGAACACCGGGGAGCTGTTTTTT. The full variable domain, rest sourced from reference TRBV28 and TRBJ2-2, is DVKVTQSSRYLVKRTGEKVFLECVQDMDHENMFWYRQDPGLGLRLIYFSYDVKMKEKGDIPEGYSVSREKKERFSLILESASTNQTSMYLCASRSVGTGGNTGELFFGEGSRLTVL.

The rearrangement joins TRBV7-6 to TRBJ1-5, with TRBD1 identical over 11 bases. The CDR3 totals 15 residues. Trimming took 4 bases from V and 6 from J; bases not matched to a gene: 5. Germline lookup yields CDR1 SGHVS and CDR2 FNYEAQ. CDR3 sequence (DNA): TGTGCCAGCAGCTCGGGACAGGGGGTGGGTCAGCCCCAGCATTTT. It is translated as CASSSGQGVGQPQHF.

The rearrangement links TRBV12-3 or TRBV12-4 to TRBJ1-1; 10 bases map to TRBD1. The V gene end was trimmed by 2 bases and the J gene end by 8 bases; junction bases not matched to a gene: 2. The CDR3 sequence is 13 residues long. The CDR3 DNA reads TGTGCCAGCAGTTTACCGGGACAGGGGGAAGCTTTCTTT. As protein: CASSLPGQGEAFF.